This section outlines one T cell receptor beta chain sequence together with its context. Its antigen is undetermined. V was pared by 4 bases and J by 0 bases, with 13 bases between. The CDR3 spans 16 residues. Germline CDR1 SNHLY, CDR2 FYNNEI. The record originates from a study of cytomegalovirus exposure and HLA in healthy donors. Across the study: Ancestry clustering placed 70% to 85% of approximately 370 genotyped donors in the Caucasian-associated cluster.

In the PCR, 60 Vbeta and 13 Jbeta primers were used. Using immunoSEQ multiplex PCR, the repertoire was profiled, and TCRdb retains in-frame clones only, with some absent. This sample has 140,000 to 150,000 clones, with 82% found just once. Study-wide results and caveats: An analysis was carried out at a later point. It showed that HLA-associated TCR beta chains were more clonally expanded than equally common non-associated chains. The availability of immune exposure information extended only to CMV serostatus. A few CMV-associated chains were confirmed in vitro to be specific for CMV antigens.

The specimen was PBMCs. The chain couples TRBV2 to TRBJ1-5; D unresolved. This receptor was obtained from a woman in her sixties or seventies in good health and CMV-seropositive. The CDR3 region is CASSGRRSTSNQPQHF. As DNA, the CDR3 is TGTGCCAGCAGTGGTAGGAGGAGTACTAGCAATCAGCCCCAGCATTTT.